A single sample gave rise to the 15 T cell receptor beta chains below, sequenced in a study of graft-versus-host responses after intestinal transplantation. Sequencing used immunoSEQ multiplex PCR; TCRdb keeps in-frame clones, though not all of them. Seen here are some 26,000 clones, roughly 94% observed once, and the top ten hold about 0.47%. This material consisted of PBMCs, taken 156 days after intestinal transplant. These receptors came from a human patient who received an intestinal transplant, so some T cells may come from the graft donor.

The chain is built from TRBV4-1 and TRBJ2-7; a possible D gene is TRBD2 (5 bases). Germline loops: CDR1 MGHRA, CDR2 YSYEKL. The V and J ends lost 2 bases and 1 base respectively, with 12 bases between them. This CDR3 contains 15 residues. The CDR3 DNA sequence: TGCGCCAGCAGCCAACTATCCAGCGGATCCTACGAGCAGTACTTC. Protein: CASSQLSSGSYEQYF.

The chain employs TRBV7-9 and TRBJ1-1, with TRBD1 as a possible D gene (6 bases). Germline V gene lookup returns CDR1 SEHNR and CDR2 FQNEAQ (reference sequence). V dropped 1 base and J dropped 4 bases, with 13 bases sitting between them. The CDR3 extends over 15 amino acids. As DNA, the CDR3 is TGTGCCAGCAGCTTAGGGCAGGGGTTGGTCACTGAAGCTTTCTTT. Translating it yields CASSLGQGLVTEAFF.

The CDR3 DNA reads TGCGCCAGCAGTCAAACAGGGGGCAATGAGCAGTTCTTC. Protein sequence: CASSQTGGNEQFF. The rearrangement joins TRBV23-1 to TRBJ2-1, with 8 positions matching TRBD1. TRBV23-1 is sorted into the ORF group, with uncertain function. The V segment lost 2 bases and the J segment 6 bases; nucleotides outside the gene matches: 0. The CDR3 is made up of 13 amino acids.

This CDR3 reads CASSLYGDTQYF. CDR3 coding DNA: TGTGCCAGCAGCTTATACGGGGATACGCAGTATTTT. This chain uses TRBV7-9 with TRBJ2-3, with D unclear. Trimming removed 2 bases at V and 6 bases at J, with 6 bases between. CDR3 length: 12 residues. CDR1 and CDR2 (germline): SEHNR, FQNEAQ (reference sequence).

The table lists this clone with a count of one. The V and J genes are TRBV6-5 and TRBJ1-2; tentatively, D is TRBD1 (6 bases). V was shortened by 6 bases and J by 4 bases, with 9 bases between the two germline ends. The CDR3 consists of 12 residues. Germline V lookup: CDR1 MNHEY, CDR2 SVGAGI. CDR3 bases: TGTGCCAGCAGAGGGGGTTTCTATGGCTACACCTTC. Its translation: CASRGGFYGYTF.

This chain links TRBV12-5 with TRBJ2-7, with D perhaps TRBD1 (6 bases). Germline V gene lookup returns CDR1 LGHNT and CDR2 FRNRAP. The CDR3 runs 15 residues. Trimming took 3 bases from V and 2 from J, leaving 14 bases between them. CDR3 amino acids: CASGLLDSLPYEQYF. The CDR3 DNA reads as TGTGCTAGTGGTTTATTGGACAGTCTTCCCTACGAGCAGTACTTC. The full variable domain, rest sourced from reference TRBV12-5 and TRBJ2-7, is DARVTQTPRHKVTEMGQEVTMRCQPILGHNTVFWYRQTMMQGLELLAYFRNRAPLDDSGMPKDRFSAEMPDATLATLKIQPSEPRDSAVYFCASGLLDSLPYEQYFGPGTRLTVT.

The CDR3 DNA follows: TGTGCCAGCAGCTTCGGGGTTAACTATGGCTACACCTTC. Translation: CASSFGVNYGYTF. V is TRBV11-2 and J is TRBJ1-2; D is ambiguous. V was pared by 3 bases and J by 1 base, with 6 bases between. The CDR3 spans 13 residues. CDR1 is SGHAT and CDR2 is FQNNGV in the germline V gene.

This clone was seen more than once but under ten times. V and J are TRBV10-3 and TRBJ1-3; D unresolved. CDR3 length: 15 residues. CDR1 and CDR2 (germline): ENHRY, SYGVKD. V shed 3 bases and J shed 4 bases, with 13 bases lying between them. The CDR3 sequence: CAISDGGVQGNTIYF. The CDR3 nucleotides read TGTGCCATCAGTGATGGCGGGGTACAGGGAAACACCATATATTTT.

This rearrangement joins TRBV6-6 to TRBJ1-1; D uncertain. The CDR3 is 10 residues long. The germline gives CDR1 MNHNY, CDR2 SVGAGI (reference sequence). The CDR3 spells CPCETPEAFF. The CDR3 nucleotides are TGTCCCTGCGAGACCCCAGAAGCTTTCTTT.

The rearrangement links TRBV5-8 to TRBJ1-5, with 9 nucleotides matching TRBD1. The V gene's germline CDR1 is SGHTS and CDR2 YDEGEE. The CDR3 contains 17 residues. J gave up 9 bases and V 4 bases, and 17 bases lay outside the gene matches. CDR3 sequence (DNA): TGTGCCAGCAGCCCCCCCCTGTCCGGGACAGGGAATGGGCCCCAGCATTTT. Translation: CASSPPLSGTGNGPQHF.

The CDR3 loop reads CASSLDRETQYF. The CDR3 region has the DNA TGTGCCAGCAGCTTAGATCGAGAGACCCAGTACTTC. This sequence joins TRBV7-2 and TRBJ2-5; D is ambiguous. The CDR3 consists of 12 residues. V was shortened by 1 base and J by 4 bases, with 4 bases between the two germline ends. Per the germline V gene, CDR1 is SGHTA and CDR2 is FQGNSA.

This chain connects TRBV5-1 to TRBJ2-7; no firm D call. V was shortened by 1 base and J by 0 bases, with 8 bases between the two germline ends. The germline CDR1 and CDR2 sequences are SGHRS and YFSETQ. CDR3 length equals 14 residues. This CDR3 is CASSLPGSSYEQYF. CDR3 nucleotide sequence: TGCGCCAGCAGCTTGCCGGGTAGCTCCTACGAGCAGTACTTC.

CDR3 coding DNA: TGTGCCAGCAGCTTAAAGTATTTAAGCCAGACAGCCTATAATTCACCCCTCCACTTT. It yields the protein CASSLKYLSQTAYNSPLHF. This rearrangement joins TRBV7-2 to TRBJ1-6; TRBD1 is a possible D gene (5 bases). In germline, CDR1 is SGHTA, CDR2 FQGNSA. V was pared by 2 bases and J by 2 bases, with 19 bases between. The CDR3 is 19 amino acids.

The CDR3 nucleotides are TGTGCCTGGAAGCGGCTCGGACTAGCGGGGGGGCCGGGGAAAAACACCGGGGAGCTGTTTTTT. This translates into CAWKRLGLAGGPGKNTGELFF. The chain recombines TRBV30 with TRBJ2-2; 15 bases line up with TRBD2. Germline CDR1 reads GTSNPN; CDR2 reads SVGIG (reference sequence). V shed 4 bases, J shed 2 bases, and the junction held 17 bases outside the gene matches. CDR3 length equals 21 residues.

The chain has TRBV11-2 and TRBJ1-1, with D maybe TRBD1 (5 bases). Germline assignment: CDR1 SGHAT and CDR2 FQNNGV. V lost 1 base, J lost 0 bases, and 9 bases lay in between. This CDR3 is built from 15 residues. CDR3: CASSLGSGMNTEAFF. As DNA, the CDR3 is TGTGCCAGCAGCTTAGGGTCAGGGATGAACACTGAAGCTTTCTTT.